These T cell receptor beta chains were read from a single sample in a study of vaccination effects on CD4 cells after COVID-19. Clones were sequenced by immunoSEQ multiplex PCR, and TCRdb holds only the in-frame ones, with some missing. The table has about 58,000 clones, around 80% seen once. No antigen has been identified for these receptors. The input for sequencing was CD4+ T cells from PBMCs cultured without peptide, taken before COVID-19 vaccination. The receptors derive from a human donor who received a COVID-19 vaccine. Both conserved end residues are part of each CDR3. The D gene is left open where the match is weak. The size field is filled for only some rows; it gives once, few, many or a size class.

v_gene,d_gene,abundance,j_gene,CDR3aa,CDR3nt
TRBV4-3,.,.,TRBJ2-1,CASSQDPINPNEQFF,TGCGCCAGCAGCCAAGATCCCATCAACCCCAATGAGCAGTTCTTC
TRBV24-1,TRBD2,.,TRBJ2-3,CATSDLGSGDSGTQYF,TGTGCCACCAGTGATTTGGGTAGCGGGGATTCGGGTACGCAGTATTTT
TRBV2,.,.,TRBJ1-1,CASLDTLGTEAFF,TGTGCCAGCCTAGACACACTTGGGACTGAAGCTTTCTTT
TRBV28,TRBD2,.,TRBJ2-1,CASTSSVAGGLRYNEQFF,TGTGCCAGCACTAGCTCCGTAGCGGGGGGTCTCAGGTACAATGAGCAGTTCTTC
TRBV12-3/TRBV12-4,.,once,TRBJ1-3,CASSYGQGNTIYF,TGTGCCAGCAGCTATGGACAGGGAAACACCATATATTTT
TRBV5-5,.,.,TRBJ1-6,CASSLEGRGSPLHF,TGTGCCAGCAGCTTGGAGGGACGGGGTTCACCCCTCCACTTT
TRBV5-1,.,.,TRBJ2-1,CASSLVSGARSYNEQFF,TGCGCCAGCAGCTTGGTATCGGGGGCGCGCTCCTACAATGAGCAGTTCTTC
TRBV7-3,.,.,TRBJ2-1,CASSFIPGDAKGNEQFF,TGTGCCAGCAGCTTTATACCAGGGGACGCGAAGGGCAATGAGCAGTTCTTC
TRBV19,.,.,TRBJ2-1,CASSIRDGAYNEQFF,TGTGCCAGTAGTATCAGGGATGGGGCCTACAATGAGCAGTTCTTC
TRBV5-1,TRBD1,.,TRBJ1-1,CASSRGGTGRLRVDTEAFF,TGCGCCAGCAGCCGAGGTGGGACAGGGAGGTTGCGGGTCGACACTGAAGCTTTCTTT
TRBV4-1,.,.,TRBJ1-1,CASSQEWRRAGGAEAFF,TGCGCCAGCAGCCAAGAATGGAGGAGGGCCGGGGGCGCTGAAGCTTTCTTT
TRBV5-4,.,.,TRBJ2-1,CASSAGPTIWNEQFF,TGTGCCAGCAGCGCCGGGCCGACAATTTGGAATGAGCAGTTCTTC
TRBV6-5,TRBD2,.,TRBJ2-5,CASSWGGQETQYF,TGTGCCAGCAGTTGGGGGGGACAAGAGACCCAGTACTTC
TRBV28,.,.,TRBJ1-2,CASSTGGNYGYTF,TGTGCCAGCAGTACCGGGGGAAACTATGGCTACACCTTC
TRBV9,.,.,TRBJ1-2,CASSVVQNYGYTF,TGTGCCAGCAGCGTAGTACAGAACTATGGCTACACCTTC
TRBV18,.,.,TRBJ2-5,CASHTGGAFLKETQYF,TGTGCCAGCCATACTGGGGGGGCCTTCCTGAAAGAGACCCAGTACTTC
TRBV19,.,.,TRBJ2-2,CASSKTVIANTGELFF,TGTGCCAGTAGTAAGACAGTGATAGCGAACACCGGGGAGCTGTTTTTT
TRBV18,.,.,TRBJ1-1,CASSPGHRNTEAFF,TGTGCCAGCTCACCGGGACACAGGAACACTGAAGCTTTCTTT
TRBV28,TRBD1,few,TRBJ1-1,CASSQPRQGSNTEAFF,TGTGCCAGCAGCCAGCCTCGACAGGGATCGAACACTGAAGCTTTCTTT
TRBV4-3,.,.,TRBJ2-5,CASSRSGGRGETQYF,TGCGCCAGCAGCCGATCGGGGGGCCGAGGGGAGACCCAGTACTTC
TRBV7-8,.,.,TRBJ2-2,CASRREHTGELFF,TGTGCCAGCAGACGTGAACACACCGGGGAGCTGTTTTTT
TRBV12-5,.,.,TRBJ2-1,CASAMDAYNEQFF,TGTGCTAGTGCCATGGACGCGTACAATGAGCAGTTCTTC
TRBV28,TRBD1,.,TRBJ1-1,CASRAPGTGRRNTEAFF,TGTGCCAGCAGGGCCCCCGGGACAGGGAGGAGGAACACTGAAGCTTTCTTT
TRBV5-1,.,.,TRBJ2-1,CASSLEPPRDNEQFF,TGCGCCAGCAGCTTGGAACCCCCGAGGGACAATGAGCAGTTCTTC
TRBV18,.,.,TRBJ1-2,CASSPLLGSRDGYTF,TGTGCCAGCTCACCACTTTTGGGGTCTCGGGATGGCTACACCTTC
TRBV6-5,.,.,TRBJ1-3,CASSYSEGSGNTIYF,TGTGCCAGCAGTTACTCAGAGGGCTCTGGAAACACCATATATTTT
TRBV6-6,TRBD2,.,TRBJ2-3,CASRHGLAGSDTQYF,TGTGCCAGCAGACATGGACTAGCGGGATCAGATACGCAGTATTTT
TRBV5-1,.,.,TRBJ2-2,CASSLDPGTGELFF,TGCGCCAGCAGCTTGGATCCGGGGACCGGGGAGCTGTTTTTT
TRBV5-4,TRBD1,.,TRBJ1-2,CASSHGTANYGYTF,TGTGCCAGCAGCCACGGGACAGCTAACTATGGCTACACCTTC
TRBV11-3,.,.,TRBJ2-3,CASRGKTDTQYF,TGTGCCAGCAGGGGGAAAACAGATACGCAGTATTTT
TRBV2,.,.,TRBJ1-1,CASSARLMNTEAFF,TGTGCCAGCAGTGCGAGGTTAATGAACACTGAAGCTTTCTTT
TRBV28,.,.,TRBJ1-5,CASSFSGGQHQPQHF,TGTGCCAGCAGTTTTAGCGGGGGGCAACATCAGCCCCAGCATTTT
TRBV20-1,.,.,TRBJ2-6,CSASRGANVLTF,TGCAGTGCTAGTCGGGGGGCCAACGTCCTGACTTTC
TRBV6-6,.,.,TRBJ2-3,CATSPDTQYF,TGTGCCACCTCGCCAGATACGCAGTATTTT
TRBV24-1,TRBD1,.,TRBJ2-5,CATSDLGTGGKETQYF,TGTGCCACCAGTGATTTAGGGACAGGGGGGAAAGAGACCCAGTACTTC
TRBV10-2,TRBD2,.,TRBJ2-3,CASSFLRTSGGDRDTQYF,TGCGCCAGCAGCTTTCTGAGGACTAGCGGGGGGGACCGAGATACGCAGTATTTT